These 3 T cell receptor beta chains share one sample of origin, sequenced in a study of brain T cells in children with intractable seizures. Clones were read by immunoSEQ multiplex PCR, and TCRdb kept only the in-frame ones, dropping some. The table records 35,000 to 50,000 clones, around 90% of them present only once. Sequenced material: peripheral blood, taken at surgery. All receptors derive from a girl aged 2 to 9 with tuberous sclerosis and intractable seizures.

The rearrangement uses TRBV21-1 and TRBJ2-5. TRBV21-1 is termed a pseudogene. There are 14 residues in the CDR3. This CDR3 is CASSLRPVGETQYF. The CDR3 DNA is TGTGCCAGCAGCCTTCGACCCGTTGGGGAGACCCAGTACTTC.

The V and J genes are TRBV7-3 and TRBJ2-3; 7 bases fit TRBD2. CDR1 and CDR2 from the germline V gene are SGHTA and FQGTGA. The CDR3 loop spans 14 amino acids. J gave up 3 bases and V 3 bases, and 3 bases lay outside the gene matches. As DNA, the CDR3 is TGTGCCAGCAGCTTTTCGGGGGGAACAGATACGCAGTATTTT. Translating it yields CASSFSGGTDTQYF.

The chain uses TRBV6-4 and TRBJ2-1, with a weak D call TRBD2 (6 bases). Trimming removed 5 bases at V and 0 bases at J, with 14 bases between. Germline loops: CDR1 MRHNA, CDR2 SNTAGT. CDR3 length: 16 amino acids. For the CDR3, the DNA is TGTGCCAGCAGTCCTCTAATAGCGGACTCCTACAATGAGCAGTTCTTC. This encodes CASSPLIADSYNEQFF.